The 14 T cell receptor beta chains given below trace back to one sample, sequenced in a study of shared clonotypes between healthy human individuals. Profiling relied on immunoSEQ multiplex PCR, and the TCRdb table lists in-frame clones only, not all of them. The table has approximately 600,000 clones, around 95% seen once; the top ten hold around 0.11%. Naive CD8 cells were CD45RO-negative, positively selected for CCR7, excluding terminally differentiated effector memory CD45RA+ cells. The sequencing sample was made of naive CD8+ T cells sorted from blood. The source is a woman aged 25 to 39 in good health.

The rearrangement joins TRBV2 to TRBJ1-2; no definite D call. This CDR3 comprises 12 residues. From germline, CDR1 is SNHLY and CDR2 FYNNEI. V lost 7 bases and J 6 bases, leaving 12 bases between the germline ends. In nucleotides, the CDR3 is TGTGCCAGCATCATAGAGTCTGATGGCTACACCTTC. Translation gives CASIIESDGYTF.

This chain connects TRBV28 to TRBJ2-7; D might be TRBD1 or TRBD2, each matching 5 bases. Germline loops: CDR1 MDHEN, CDR2 SYDVKM. The V gene lost 7 bases and the J gene lost 3 bases, with 10 bases spanning the gap. CDR3 size: 12 residues. CDR3 sequence (DNA): TGTGCCAGCACGGGGCAGATCTACGAGCAGTACTTC. The encoded protein is CASTGQIYEQYF.

The chain uses TRBV5-6 and TRBJ2-7; D may correspond to TRBD1 or TRBD2 (5 bases each). Trimming shortened V by 2 bases and J by 3 bases, and 12 bases separated the two germline ends. CDR1 is SGHDT and CDR2 is YYEEEE in the germline V gene. The CDR3 consists of 14 residues. The CDR3 loop reads CASSFGTEYYEQYF. For the CDR3, the DNA is TGTGCCAGCAGCTTCGGGACGGAATACTACGAGCAGTACTTC.

The J gene is TRBJ2-1, the V gene TRBV19; 9 positions agree with TRBD2. Germline-derived CDR1 and CDR2 are LNHDA and SQIVND (reference sequence). After removal of 3 bases from V and 7 bases from J, the junction contained 10 bases not matched to a gene. The CDR3 loop spans 16 amino acids. CDR3 protein: CASSIGGRAIRNEQFF. DNA for the CDR3: TGTGCCAGTAGTATTGGCGGGAGGGCCATTAGGAATGAGCAGTTCTTC.

The chain joins TRBV4-1 to TRBJ1-1; TRBD1 aligns across 10 bases. The CDR3 has 15 amino acids. Trimming at V came to 4 bases and at J to 2 bases, leaving 4 bases not matched to a gene. Germline CDR1 MGHRA, CDR2 YSYEKL. CDR3 DNA: TGCGCCAGCAGCCCTTGGGACAGGGGAAACACTGAAGCTTTCTTT. Its protein product is CASSPWDRGNTEAFF.

Only one count was recorded for this clone. The chain carries TRBV27 and TRBJ2-2; a weak D match, TRBD1 (6 bases). Deletions cut 5 bases from V and 6 bases from J, with 10 bases between. Germline lookup yields CDR1 MNHEY and CDR2 SMNVEV (reference sequence). CDR3 length: 13 residues. The CDR3 sequence is CASSLYRAGELFF. In DNA form, the CDR3 reads TGTGCCAGCAGTCTCTACAGGGCCGGGGAGCTGTTTTTT.

The chain has TRBV28 and TRBJ2-7; 10 bases are shared with TRBD1. The CDR3 is made up of 15 amino acids. Germline V gives CDR1 MDHEN, CDR2 SYDVKM. Trimming removed 3 bases from V and 7 bases from J; junction bases left unmatched: 9. Here the CDR3 reads CASSFPGQGKWEQYF. The CDR3 DNA sequence: TGTGCCAGCAGTTTCCCGGGACAGGGGAAATGGGAGCAGTACTTC.

This sequence joins TRBV9 and TRBJ2-7; TRBD2 agrees at 15 bases. The CDR3 is 14 residues long. Per germline, CDR1 SGDLS and CDR2 YYNGEE. Unmatched junction bases numbered 6, after V lost 8 bases and J lost 6 bases. CDR3 region: CARSGLAGGGEQYF. In nucleotides, the CDR3 is TGTGCCAGATCGGGACTAGCGGGAGGAGGCGAGCAGTACTTC.

The chain uses TRBV6-1 and TRBJ2-5; D is perhaps TRBD1 (6 bases). The germline V gene encodes CDR1 MNHNS and CDR2 SASEGT. Trimming removed 7 bases from V and 1 base from J, with 10 bases in between. The CDR3 covers 13 residues. CDR3 nucleotides: TGTGCCAGCAAAGGACAGTTCCAAGAGACCCAGTACTTC. Translation: CASKGQFQETQYF.

The chain links TRBV28 to TRBJ2-7, with 7 positions matching TRBD2. The CDR3 runs to 15 residues. Germline assignment: CDR1 MDHEN and CDR2 SYDVKM. The V segment lost 3 bases and the J segment 4 bases; nucleotides outside the gene matches: 9. The CDR3 here is CASSLRGEGEYEQYF. The CDR3 region has the DNA TGTGCCAGCAGTTTGAGAGGGGAGGGTGAATACGAGCAGTACTTC. The entire variable domain, with the rest obtained from reference TRBV28 and TRBJ2-7, is as follows: DVKVTQSSRYLVKRTGEKVFLECVQDMDHENMFWYRQDPGLGLRLIYFSYDVKMKEKGDIPEGYSVSREKKERFSLILESASTNQTSMYLCASSLRGEGEYEQYFGPGTRLTVT.

This rearrangement joins TRBV10-3 to TRBJ2-7; no clear D. From germline, CDR1 is ENHRY and CDR2 SYGVKD. The CDR3 has 13 residues. With 2 bases removed from V and 1 base from J, the gap between germline ends came to 6 bases. For the CDR3, the DNA is TGTGCCATCAGTGAGGGTAGTTCCTACGAGCAGTACTTC. Its translation: CAISEGSSYEQYF.

CDR3: CATAPAVNQPQHF. CDR3 DNA: TGTGCCACCGCGCCCGCGGTCAATCAGCCCCAGCATTTT. V gene TRBV19 combines with J gene TRBJ1-5; D unclear. CDR1 and CDR2 from the germline V gene are LNHDA and SQIVND (reference sequence). V gave up 10 bases and J gave up 3 bases, with 13 bases separating them. The CDR3 contains 13 residues.

The chain uses TRBV5-1 and TRBJ2-5, with 9 bases identical to TRBD2. J lost 5 bases, V lost 4 bases, and 6 bases had no gene match. CDR3 size: 14 residues. Germline CDR1 reads SGHRS; CDR2 reads YFSETQ. Written as DNA, the CDR3 is TGCGCCAGCAGCGAGCTAGCGGGGAGGGAGACCCAGTACTTC. This sequence encodes CASSELAGRETQYF.

The chain recombines TRBV27 with TRBJ2-1; D call uncertain. This CDR3 contains 16 residues. Per the germline V gene, CDR1 is MNHEY and CDR2 is SMNVEV (reference sequence). Trimming removed 2 bases at V and 5 bases at J, with 16 bases between. CDR3 DNA sequence: TGTGCCAGCAGTTTACAAGTCCCGACGCGTAACAATGAGCAGTTCTTC. It yields the protein CASSLQVPTRNNEQFF.